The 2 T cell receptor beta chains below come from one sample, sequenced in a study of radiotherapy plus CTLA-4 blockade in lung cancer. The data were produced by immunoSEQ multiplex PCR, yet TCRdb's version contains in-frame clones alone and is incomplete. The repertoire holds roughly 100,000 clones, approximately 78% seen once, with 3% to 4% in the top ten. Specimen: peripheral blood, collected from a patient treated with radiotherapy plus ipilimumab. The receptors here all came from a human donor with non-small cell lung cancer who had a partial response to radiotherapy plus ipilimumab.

CDR3 amino acids: CASSPQTGDTGELFF. The CDR3 DNA follows: TGTGCCAGCTCCCCCCAGACGGGGGACACCGGGGAGCTGTTTTTT. The chain uses TRBV18 and TRBJ2-2; the D gene is possibly TRBD2 (6 bases). This CDR3 region has 15 residues. Trimming shortened V by 6 bases and J by 3 bases, and 14 bases separated the two germline ends. Germline CDR1 KGHSH, CDR2 LQKENI. The complete variable domain, with remaining parts taken from reference TRBV18 and TRBJ2-2, reads NAGVMQNPRHLVRRRGQEARLRCSPMKGHSHVYWYRQLPEEGLKFMVYLQKENIIDESGMPKERFSAEFPKEGPSILRIQQVVRGDSAAYFCASSPQTGDTGELFFGEGSRLTVL.

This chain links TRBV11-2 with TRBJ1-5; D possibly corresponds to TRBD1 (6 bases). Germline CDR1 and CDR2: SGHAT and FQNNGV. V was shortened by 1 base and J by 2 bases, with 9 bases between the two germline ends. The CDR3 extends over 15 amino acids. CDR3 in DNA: TGTGCCAGCAGCTTAGCAGGGGAGCGCAATCAGCCCCAGCATTTT. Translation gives CASSLAGERNQPQHF.